A selection of T cell receptor beta chains follows, all from one sample in a study of beta chain features in type 1 diabetes. Clones were sequenced by immunoSEQ multiplex PCR, and TCRdb holds only the in-frame ones, with some missing. The data contain about 140,000 clones, less than 8.5% of them seen just once; the ten biggest clones take up about 1.5%. The material sequenced was central memory CD4+ T cells from blood. Every receptor here comes from a woman aged 25 to 39 in good health. Each CDR3 is given with its conserved first and last residue. Fields, in order: J gene, V gene, D gene, clone size, CDR3 protein, CDR3 DNA. D genes are given only for firm matches. Size tells how often a clone was seen (once, few, many) or the class of an expanded clone, and some rows leave it out.

>TRBJ2-1|TRBV19|TRBD2|-
CASSSRAGGVYNEQFF
TGTGCCAGTAGTTCGCGAGCGGGAGGAGTCTACAATGAGCAGTTCTTC
>TRBJ1-5|TRBV19|-|few
CASSGQYSNQPQHF
TGTGCCAGTAGCGGACAATATAGCAATCAGCCCCAGCATTTT
>TRBJ1-1|TRBV18|-|few
CASSPYGQRTEAFF
TGTGCCAGCTCACCATACGGACAGAGAACTGAAGCTTTCTTT
>TRBJ1-5|TRBV7-2|-|few
CASSLSNQPQHF
TGTGCCAGCAGCCTTTCCAATCAGCCCCAGCATTTT
>TRBJ2-5|TRBV7-9|-|few
CASSLGQAETQYF
TGTGCCAGCAGCTTGGGACAAGCAGAGACCCAGTACTTC
>TRBJ1-2|TRBV15|-|-
CATSRDEGGPIAYGYTF
TGTGCCACCAGCAGAGATGAGGGGGGGCCTATTGCCTATGGCTACACCTTC
>TRBJ2-2|TRBV7-3|-|-
CASSSGHNTGELFF
TGTGCCAGCAGCTCGGGACATAACACCGGGGAGCTGTTTTTT
>TRBJ2-5|TRBV7-8|TRBD1|-
CASSPRTGRQETQYF
TGTGCCAGCAGCCCCCGGACAGGGCGTCAAGAGACCCAGTACTTC
>TRBJ2-7|TRBV30|TRBD1|many
CAAWDRGSYEQYF
TGTGCGGCATGGGACAGGGGATCCTACGAGCAGTACTTC
>TRBJ2-1|TRBV5-1|TRBD2|few
CASSLAGLAGYNEQFF
TGCGCCAGCAGCTTGGCCGGGTTAGCGGGGTACAATGAGCAGTTCTTC
>TRBJ2-6|TRBV30|-|-
CAWSVGVSGANVLTF
TGTGCCTGGAGTGTCGGAGTCTCTGGGGCCAACGTCCTGACTTTC
>TRBJ2-4|TRBV6-5|TRBD1|few
CARGTDLNIQYF
TGTGCCAGAGGGACAGACCTAAACATTCAGTACTTC
>TRBJ1-4|TRBV2|-|few
CASSLGQGKLFF
TGTGCCAGCAGTTTGGGGCAGGGGAAACTGTTTTTT
>TRBJ2-3|TRBV7-3|TRBD2|-
CASSLEAGGLDTQYF
TGTGCCAGCAGCTTAGAAGCGGGAGGGCTAGATACGCAGTATTTT
>TRBJ2-7|TRBV28|TRBD2|many
CASQSGSVNEQYF
TGTGCCAGCCAGAGCGGGAGTGTCAACGAGCAGTACTTC
>TRBJ1-1|TRBV7-3|TRBD1|few
CASSLMAPGTGLGGNTEAFF
TGTGCCAGCAGCTTAATGGCCCCCGGGACAGGGTTAGGAGGGAACACTGAAGCTTTCTTT
>TRBJ1-1|TRBV7-2|-|-
CASTSRGRGAFF
TGTGCCAGCACCTCTAGGGGCAGGGGAGCTTTCTTT
>TRBJ2-5|TRBV6-5|-|-
CASSNQETQYF
TGTGCCAGCAGCAACCAAGAGACCCAGTACTTC
>TRBJ2-7|TRBV6-6|-|many
CASSSGTRYEQYF
TGTGCCAGCAGTTCAGGGACACGCTACGAGCAGTACTTC
>TRBJ2-3|TRBV6-5|TRBD2|-
CASSDGRATDTQYF
TGTGCCAGCAGTGACGGGAGGGCCACAGATACGCAGTATTTT